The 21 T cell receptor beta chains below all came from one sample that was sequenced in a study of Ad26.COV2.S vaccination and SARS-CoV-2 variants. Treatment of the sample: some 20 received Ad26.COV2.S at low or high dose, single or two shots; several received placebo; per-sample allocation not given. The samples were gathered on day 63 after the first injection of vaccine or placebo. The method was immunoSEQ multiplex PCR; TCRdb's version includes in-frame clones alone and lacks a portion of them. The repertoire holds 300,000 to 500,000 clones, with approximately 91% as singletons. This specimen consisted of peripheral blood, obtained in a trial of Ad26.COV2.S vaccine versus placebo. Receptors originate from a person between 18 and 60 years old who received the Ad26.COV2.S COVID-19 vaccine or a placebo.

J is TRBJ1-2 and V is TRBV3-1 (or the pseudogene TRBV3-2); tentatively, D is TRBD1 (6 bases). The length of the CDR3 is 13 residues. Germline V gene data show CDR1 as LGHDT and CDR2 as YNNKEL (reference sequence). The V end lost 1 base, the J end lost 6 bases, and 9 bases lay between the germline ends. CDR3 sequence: CASSQGGQDGYTF. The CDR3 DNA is TGTGCCAGCAGCCAAGGGGGGCAGGATGGCTACACCTTC.

The CDR3 region has the DNA TGTGCCACCAGCAGAGGAGGGGGGACCTACAATGAGCAGTTCTTC. Its translation is CATSRGGGTYNEQFF. The rearrangement uses TRBV15 and TRBJ2-1; the D call may be TRBD1 or TRBD2 (6 bases each). The V end was cut by 1 base, the J end by 2 bases, with 9 bases between. The CDR3 consists of 15 residues. Germline CDR1 reads LNHNV; CDR2 reads YYDKDF (reference sequence).

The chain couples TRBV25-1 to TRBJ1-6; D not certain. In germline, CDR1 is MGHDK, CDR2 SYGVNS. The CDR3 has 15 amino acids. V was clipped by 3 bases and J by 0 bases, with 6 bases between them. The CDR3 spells CASSDRSSYNSPLHF. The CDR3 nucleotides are TGTGCCAGCAGTGACAGGAGCTCCTATAATTCACCCCTCCACTTT.

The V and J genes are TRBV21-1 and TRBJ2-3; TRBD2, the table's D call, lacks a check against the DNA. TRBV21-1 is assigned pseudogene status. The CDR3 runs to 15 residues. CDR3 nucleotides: TGTGCCAGCAGCTATCACAGCGGTGGCGTAGATACGCAGTATTTT. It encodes CASSYHSGGVDTQYF.

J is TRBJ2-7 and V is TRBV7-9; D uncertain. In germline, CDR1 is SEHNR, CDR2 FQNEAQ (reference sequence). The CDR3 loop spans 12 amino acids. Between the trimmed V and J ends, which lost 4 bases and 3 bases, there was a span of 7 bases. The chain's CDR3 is CASSSMIYEQYF. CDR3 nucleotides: TGTGCCAGCAGCTCAATGATCTACGAGCAGTACTTC.

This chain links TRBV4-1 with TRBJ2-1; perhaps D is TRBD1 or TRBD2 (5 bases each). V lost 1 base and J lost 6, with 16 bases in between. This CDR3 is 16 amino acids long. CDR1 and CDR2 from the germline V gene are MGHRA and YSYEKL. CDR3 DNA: TGCGCCAGCAGCCAAGTTGAGGGGCCACGGGGCAATGAGCAGTTCTTC. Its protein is CASSQVEGPRGNEQFF.

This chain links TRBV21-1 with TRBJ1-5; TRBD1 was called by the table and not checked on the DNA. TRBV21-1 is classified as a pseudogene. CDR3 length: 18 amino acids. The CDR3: CASSKCRDRVLLNQPQHF. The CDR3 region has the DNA TGTGCCAGCAGCAAGTGTCGGGACAGGGTCCTGTTAAATCAGCCCCAGCATTTT.

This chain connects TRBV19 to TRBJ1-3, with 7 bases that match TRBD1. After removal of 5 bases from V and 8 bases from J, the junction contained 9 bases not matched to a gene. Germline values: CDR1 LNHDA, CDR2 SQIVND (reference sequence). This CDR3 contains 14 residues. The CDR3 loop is CASSPGTVGDTIYF. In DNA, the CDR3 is TGTGCCAGTAGTCCCGGGACAGTCGGAGACACCATATATTTT.

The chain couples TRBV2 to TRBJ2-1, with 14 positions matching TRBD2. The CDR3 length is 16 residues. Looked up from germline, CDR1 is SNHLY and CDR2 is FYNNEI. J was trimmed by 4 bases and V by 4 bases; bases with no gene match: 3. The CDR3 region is CASSGTSGGSYNEQFF. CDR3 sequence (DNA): TGTGCCAGCAGTGGGACTAGCGGGGGGTCTTACAATGAGCAGTTCTTC.

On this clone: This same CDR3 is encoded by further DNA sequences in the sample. The CDR3 nucleotides are TGCGCCAGCAGCTTGGCGGTTAGTACTGAAGCTTTCTTT. Amino acids: CASSLAVSTEAFF. This sequence joins TRBV5-1 and TRBJ1-1; unclear D gene. This CDR3 has 13 amino acids. V dropped 0 bases and J dropped 5 bases, with 8 bases sitting between them. Germline V CDR1 and CDR2: SGHRS, YFSETQ.

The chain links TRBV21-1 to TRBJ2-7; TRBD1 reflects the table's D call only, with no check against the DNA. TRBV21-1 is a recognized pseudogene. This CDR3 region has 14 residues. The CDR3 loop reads CASSKRDSTYEQYF. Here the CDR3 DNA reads TGTGCCAGCAGCAAGAGGGACAGTACCTACGAGCAGTACTTC.

CDR3 DNA: TGTGCCAGCAGCCAAGATTTCCGAAAAGGGACAGATACGCAGTATTTT. Its translation: CASSQDFRKGTDTQYF. The J gene is TRBJ2-3, the V gene TRBV14; D unclear. CDR3 size: 16 residues. From germline, CDR1 is SGHDN and CDR2 FVKESK. V lost 0 bases, J lost 3 bases, and 13 bases lay in between.

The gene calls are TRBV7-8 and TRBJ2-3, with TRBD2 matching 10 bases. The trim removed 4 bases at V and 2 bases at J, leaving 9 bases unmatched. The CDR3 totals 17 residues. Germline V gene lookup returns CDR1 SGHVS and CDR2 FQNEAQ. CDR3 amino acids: CASSSLIAGGPTDTQYF. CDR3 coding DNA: TGTGCCAGCAGCTCTTTAATAGCGGGGGGCCCCACAGATACGCAGTATTTT.

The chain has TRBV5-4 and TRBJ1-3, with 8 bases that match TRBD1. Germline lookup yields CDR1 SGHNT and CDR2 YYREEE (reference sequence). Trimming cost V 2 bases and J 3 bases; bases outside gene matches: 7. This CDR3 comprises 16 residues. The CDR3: CASSFYLGQGGNTIYF. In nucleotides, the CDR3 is TGTGCCAGCAGCTTTTACCTTGGACAGGGTGGAAACACCATATATTTT.

The CDR3 here is CASSKGVLAGSLEQYF. As DNA, the CDR3 is TGTGCCAGCAGCAAAGGGGTCCTAGCGGGGAGCCTCGAGCAGTACTTC. V is TRBV21-1 and J is TRBJ2-7; TRBD2 is the table's D call and was not checked against the DNA. TRBV21-1 is flagged as a pseudogene. The CDR3 has 16 residues.

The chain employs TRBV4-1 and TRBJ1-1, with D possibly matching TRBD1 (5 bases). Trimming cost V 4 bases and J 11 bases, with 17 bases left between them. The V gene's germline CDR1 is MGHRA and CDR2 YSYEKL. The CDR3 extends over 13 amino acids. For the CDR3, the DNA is TGCGCCAGCAGCCCAAGGGAGGGGACGCCCGCTTTCTTT. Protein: CASSPREGTPAFF.

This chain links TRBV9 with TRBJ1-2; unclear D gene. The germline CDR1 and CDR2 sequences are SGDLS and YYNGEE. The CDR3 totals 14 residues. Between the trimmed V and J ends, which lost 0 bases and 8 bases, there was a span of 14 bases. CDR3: CASSVVGLLDGYTF. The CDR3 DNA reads TGTGCCAGCAGCGTAGTCGGGCTATTGGACGGCTACACCTTC.

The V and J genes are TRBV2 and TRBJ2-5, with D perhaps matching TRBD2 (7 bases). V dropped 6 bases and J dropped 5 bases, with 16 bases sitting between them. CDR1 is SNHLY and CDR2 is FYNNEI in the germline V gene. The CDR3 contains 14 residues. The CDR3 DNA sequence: TGTGCCAGCAGCCAAAACAGGGAGGGGGAGACCCAGTACTTC. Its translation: CASSQNREGETQYF.

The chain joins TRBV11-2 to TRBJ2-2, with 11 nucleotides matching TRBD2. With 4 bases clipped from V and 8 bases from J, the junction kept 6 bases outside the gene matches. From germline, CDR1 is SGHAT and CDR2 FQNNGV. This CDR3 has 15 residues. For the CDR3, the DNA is TGTGCCAGCAGCTCGACTAGCGGGGTTCGGGGGGAGCTGTTTTTT. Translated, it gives CASSSTSGVRGELFF.

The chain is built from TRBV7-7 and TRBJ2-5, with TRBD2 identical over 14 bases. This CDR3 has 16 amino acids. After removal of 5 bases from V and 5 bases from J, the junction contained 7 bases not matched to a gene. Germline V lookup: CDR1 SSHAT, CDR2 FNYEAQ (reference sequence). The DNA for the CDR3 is TGTGCCAGCAGCCTCTGGACTAGCGGGGGGATGGAGACCCAGTACTTC. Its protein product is CASSLWTSGGMETQYF.

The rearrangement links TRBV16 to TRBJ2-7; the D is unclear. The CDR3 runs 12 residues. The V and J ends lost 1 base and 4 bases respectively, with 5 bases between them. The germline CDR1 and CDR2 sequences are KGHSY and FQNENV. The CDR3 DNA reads TGTGCCAGCAGCCAATTGTTGTACGAGCAGTACTTC. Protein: CASSQLLYEQYF.